This record looks at one T cell receptor beta chain sequence and its context. This record comes from a study of cytomegalovirus exposure and HLA in healthy donors. The donors gave bone marrow, and they were healthy. Primers included in the PCR were 60 Vbeta and 13 Jbeta primers. Clones were sequenced by immunoSEQ multiplex PCR, and TCRdb holds only the in-frame ones, with some missing. The sample holds 160,000 or so clones, roughly 82% seen once. V lost 4 bases and J lost 3; bases outside the gene matches: 3. From germline, CDR1 is GTSNPN and CDR2 SVGIG (reference sequence). The CDR3 is 14 amino acids.

The chain joins TRBV30 to TRBJ2-3; 11 bases are a match to TRBD1. What was sequenced was PBMCs. This TCR was sampled from a woman aged 45-65 years in good health and CMV-seropositive. Written as DNA, the CDR3 is TGTGCCTGGAAGGGGGACAGGGGGACAGATACGCAGTATTTT. It translates to CAWKGDRGTDTQYF.